This T cell receptor (beta chain) was identified during a study of blood T cell repertoires in COVID-19. The overall study: Specimens from acute and convalescent COVID-19 originated in the United States, Italy and Spain. PBMCs, B-cell-depleted T cells, or T cells provided the cDNA or gDNA that made up the material.

Only a few counts were recorded for this clone. Authors' analysis steps: From reference gene primer amplification, estimates of nucleated cell counts were derived. Profiling relied on immunoSEQ multiplex PCR, and the TCRdb table lists in-frame clones only, not all of them. Clone size and V and J calls were adopted from that table, with D and trimming inferred from the DNA. The data show approximately 200,000 clones, over 75% seen once. CDR3 length: 15 amino acids. V was shortened by 2 bases and J by 5 bases, with 12 bases between the two germline ends. Germline V gives CDR1 SGHTA, CDR2 FQGNSA. This chain joins TRBV7-2 and TRBJ2-2; the D is unclear. Specimen: peripheral blood. The sequence was obtained from a human donor in a cohort sampled during active COVID-19. The CDR3 nucleotides are TGTGCCAGCAGCTTAAGCGCCTCCTCAACCGGGGAGCTGTTTTTT. Translation gives CASSLSASSTGELFF.